Described below is a single T cell receptor beta chain sequence and its context. What it binds is unknown. Trimming removed 1 base from V and 4 bases from J, with 19 bases in between. CDR3 length: 18 amino acids. Germline lookup yields CDR1 MNHEY and CDR2 SMNVEV (reference sequence). This sample is drawn from a study of cytomegalovirus exposure and HLA in healthy donors. Across the study: Genetic ancestry analysis placed around four fifths of the 410 or so donors that were genotyped in the Caucasian-associated cluster. Findings and limits, study-wide: The study found most TCR sequences rare, yet found some public TCRs in many donors. Earlier results showed most TCR beta V segments being productive about 90% or about 30% of the time. Later on, an analysis found that several of the most significant clusters appeared to be linked to common viral pathogens, which included parvovirus B19.

It was with 60 Vbeta and 13 Jbeta primers that the PCR ran. Profiled with immunoSEQ multiplex PCR; TCRdb holds only in-frame clones, not every one. Among 150,000 to 200,000 clones, roughly 75% were seen once, and the ten largest hold 11%. The rearrangement uses TRBV27 and TRBJ2-2, with D possibly matching TRBD1 (5 bases). The receptor's source is a young man in good health and CMV-seropositive. Sequencing was performed on PBMCs. CDR3 amino acids: CASSLLLTGTKSTGELFF. The CDR3 DNA reads TGTGCCAGCAGTTTATTATTAACAGGCACCAAATCCACCGGGGAGCTGTTTTTT.